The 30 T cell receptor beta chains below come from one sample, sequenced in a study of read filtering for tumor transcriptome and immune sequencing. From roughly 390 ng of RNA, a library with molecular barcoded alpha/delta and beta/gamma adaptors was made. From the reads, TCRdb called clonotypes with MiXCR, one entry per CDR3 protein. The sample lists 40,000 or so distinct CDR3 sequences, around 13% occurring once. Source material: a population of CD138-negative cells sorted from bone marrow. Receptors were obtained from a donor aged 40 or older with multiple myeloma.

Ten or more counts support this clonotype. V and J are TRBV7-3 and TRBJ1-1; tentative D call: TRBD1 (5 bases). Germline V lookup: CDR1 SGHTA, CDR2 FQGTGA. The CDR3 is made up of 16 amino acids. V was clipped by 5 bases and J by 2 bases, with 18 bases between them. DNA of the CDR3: TGTGCCAGCAGCCCCACGGGGAGGGGCTTTAACACTGAAGCTTTCTTT. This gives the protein CASSPTGRGFNTEAFF.

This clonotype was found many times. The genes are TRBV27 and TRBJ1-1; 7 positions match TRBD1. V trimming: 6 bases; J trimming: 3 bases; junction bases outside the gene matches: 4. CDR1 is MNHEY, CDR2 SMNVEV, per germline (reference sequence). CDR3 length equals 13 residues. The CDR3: CASSQGEDTEAFF. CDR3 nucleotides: TGTGCCAGCAGCCAGGGGGAGGACACTGAAGCTTTCTTT.

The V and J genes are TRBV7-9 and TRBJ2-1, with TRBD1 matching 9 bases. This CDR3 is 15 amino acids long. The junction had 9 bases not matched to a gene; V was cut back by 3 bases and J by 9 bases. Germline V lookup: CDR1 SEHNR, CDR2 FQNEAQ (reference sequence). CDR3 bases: TGTGCCAGCAGCTTCGGGGACAGGGCATTTGGTGAGCAGTTCTTC. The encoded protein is CASSFGDRAFGEQFF.

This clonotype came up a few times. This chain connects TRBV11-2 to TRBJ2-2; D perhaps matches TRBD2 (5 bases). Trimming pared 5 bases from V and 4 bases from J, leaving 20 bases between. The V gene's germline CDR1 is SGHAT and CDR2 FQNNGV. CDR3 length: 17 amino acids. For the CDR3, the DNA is TGTGCCAGCAGCCGCGCCTTCGGGATGGGGTCCACCGGGGAGCTGTTTTTT. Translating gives CASSRAFGMGSTGELFF.

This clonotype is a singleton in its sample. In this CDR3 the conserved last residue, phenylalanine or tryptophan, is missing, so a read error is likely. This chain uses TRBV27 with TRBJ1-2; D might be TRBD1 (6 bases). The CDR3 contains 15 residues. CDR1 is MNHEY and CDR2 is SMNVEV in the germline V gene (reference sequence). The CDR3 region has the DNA TGTGTCAGCAGTCGGGACATTGGGGGAAACTATGGCTACACCTAC. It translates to CVSSRDIGGNYGYTY.

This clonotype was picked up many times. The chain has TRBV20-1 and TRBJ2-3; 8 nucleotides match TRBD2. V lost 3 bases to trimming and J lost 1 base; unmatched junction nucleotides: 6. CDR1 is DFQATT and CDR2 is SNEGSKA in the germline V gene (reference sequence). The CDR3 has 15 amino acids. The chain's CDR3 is CSASRGGPRTDTQYF. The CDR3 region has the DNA TGCAGTGCTAGTCGGGGGGGTCCCCGCACAGATACGCAGTATTTT.

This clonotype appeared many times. This CDR3 reads CASSRGTRDNQPQHF. The CDR3 DNA is TGTGCCAGCAGCCGTGGGACGAGGGACAATCAGCCCCAGCATTTT. V gene TRBV6-1 combines with J gene TRBJ1-5, with D perhaps matching TRBD1 (5 bases). V lost 6 bases, J lost 3 bases, and 15 bases lay in between. The CDR3 covers 15 residues. Germline values: CDR1 MNHNS, CDR2 SASEGT.

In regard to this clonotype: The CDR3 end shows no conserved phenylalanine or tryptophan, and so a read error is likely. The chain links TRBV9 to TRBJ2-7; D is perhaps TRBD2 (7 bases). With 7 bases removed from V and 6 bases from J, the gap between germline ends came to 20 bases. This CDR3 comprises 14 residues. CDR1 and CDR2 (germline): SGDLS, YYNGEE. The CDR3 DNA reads TGTGCCAGCCGCGCCTACACAAGGGGGGGCGAGCAGTACTTA. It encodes CASRAYTRGGEQYL.

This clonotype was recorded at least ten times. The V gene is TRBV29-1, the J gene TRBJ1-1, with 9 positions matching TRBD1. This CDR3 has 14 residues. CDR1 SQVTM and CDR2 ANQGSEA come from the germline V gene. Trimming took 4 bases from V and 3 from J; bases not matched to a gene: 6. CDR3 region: CSVARGQGYTEAFF. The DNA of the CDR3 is TGCAGCGTTGCCCGAGGACAGGGGTACACTGAAGCTTTCTTT.

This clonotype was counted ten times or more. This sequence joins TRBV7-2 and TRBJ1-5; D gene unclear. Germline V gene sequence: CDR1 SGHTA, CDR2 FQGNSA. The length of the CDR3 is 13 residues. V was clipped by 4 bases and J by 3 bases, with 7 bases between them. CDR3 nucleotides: TGTGCCAGCAGCTCGGACCACAATCAGCCCCAGCATTTT. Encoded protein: CASSSDHNQPQHF.

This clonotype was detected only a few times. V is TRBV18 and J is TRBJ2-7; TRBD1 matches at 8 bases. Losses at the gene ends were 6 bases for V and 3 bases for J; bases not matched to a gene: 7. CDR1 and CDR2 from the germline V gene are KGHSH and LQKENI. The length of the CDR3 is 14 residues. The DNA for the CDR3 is TGTGCCAGCTCGCCCGAGACAGGGGTCTACGAGCAGTACTTC. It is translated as CASSPETGVYEQYF. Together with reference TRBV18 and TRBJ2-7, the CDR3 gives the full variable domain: NAGVMQNPRHLVRRRGQEARLRCSPMKGHSHVYWYRQLPEEGLKFMVYLQKENIIDESGMPKERFSAEFPKEGPSILRIQQVVRGDSAAYFCASSPETGVYEQYFGPGTRLTVT.

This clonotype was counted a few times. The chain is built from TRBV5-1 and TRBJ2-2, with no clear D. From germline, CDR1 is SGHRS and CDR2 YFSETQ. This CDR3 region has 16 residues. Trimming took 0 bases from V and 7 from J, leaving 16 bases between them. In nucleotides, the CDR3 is TGCGCCAGCAGCTTGGCTCGTCCAGGTGAAGGCGGGGAGCTGTTTTTT. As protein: CASSLARPGEGGELFF. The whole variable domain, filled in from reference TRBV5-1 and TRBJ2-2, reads KAGVTQTPRYLIKTRGQQVTLSCSPISGHRSVSWYQQTPGQGLQFLFEYFSETQRNKGNFPGRFSGRQFSNSRSEMNVSTLELGDSALYLCASSLARPGEGGELFFGEGSRLTVL.

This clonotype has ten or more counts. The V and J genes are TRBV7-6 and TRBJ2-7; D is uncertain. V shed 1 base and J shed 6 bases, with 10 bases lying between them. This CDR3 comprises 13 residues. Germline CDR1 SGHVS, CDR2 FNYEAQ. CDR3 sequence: CASSLVLVTEQYF. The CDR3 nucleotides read TGTGCCAGCAGCTTAGTACTGGTTACCGAGCAGTACTTC.

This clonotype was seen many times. The CDR3: CASSEWGEAFF. The CDR3 region has the DNA TGTGCCAGCAGTGAGTGGGGTGAAGCTTTCTTT. The chain links TRBV25-1 to TRBJ1-1; the D is unclear. Trimming left V 3 bases short and J 7 bases short, with 6 bases between. From germline, CDR1 is MGHDK and CDR2 SYGVNS. The CDR3 spans 11 residues.

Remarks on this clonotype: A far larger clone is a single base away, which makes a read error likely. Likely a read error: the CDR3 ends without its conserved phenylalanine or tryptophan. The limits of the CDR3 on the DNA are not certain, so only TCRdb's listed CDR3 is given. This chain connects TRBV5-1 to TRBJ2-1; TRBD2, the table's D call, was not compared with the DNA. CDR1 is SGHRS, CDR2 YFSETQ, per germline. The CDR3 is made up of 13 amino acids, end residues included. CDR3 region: CASSSYTARSLFL.

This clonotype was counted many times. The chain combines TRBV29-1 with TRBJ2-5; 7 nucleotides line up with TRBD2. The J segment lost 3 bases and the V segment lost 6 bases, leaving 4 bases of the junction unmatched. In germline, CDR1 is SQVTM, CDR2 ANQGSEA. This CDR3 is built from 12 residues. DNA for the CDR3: TGCAGCGTCCGTGCGGGGGAAGAGACCCAGTACTTC. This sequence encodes CSVRAGEETQYF.

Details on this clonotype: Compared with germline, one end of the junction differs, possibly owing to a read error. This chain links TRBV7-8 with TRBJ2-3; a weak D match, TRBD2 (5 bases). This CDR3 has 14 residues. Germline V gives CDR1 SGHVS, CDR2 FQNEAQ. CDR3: CACSLPSLTDTQYF. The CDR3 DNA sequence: TGTGCCTGCAGCTTACCTAGCTTAACAGATACGCAGTATTTT.

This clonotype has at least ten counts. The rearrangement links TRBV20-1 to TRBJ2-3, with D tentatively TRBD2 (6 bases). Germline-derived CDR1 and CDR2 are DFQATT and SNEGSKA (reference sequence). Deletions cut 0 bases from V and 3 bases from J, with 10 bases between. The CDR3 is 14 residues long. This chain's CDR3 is CSARDVRGTDTQYF. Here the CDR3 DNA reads TGCAGTGCTAGAGATGTGCGGGGTACAGATACGCAGTATTTT.

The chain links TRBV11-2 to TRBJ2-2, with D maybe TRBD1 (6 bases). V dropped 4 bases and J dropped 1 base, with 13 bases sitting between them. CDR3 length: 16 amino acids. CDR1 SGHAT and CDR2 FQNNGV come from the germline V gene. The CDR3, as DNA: TGTGCCAGCAGCTCATCCGGGACAAGGAACACCGGGGAGCTGTTTTTT. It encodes CASSSSGTRNTGELFF. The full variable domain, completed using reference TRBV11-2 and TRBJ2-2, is EAGVAQSPRYKIIEKRQSVAFWCNPISGHATLYWYQQILGQGPKLLIQFQNNGVVDDSQLPKDRFSAERLKGVDSTLKIQPAKLEDSAVYLCASSSSGTRNTGELFFGEGSRLTVL.

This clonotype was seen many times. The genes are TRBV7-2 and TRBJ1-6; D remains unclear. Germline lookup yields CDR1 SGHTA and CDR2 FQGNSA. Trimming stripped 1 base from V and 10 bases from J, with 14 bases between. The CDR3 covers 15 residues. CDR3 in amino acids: CASSLGSPARSPLHF. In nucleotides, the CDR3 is TGTGCCAGCAGCTTAGGTTCCCCAGCGAGATCACCCCTCCACTTT.

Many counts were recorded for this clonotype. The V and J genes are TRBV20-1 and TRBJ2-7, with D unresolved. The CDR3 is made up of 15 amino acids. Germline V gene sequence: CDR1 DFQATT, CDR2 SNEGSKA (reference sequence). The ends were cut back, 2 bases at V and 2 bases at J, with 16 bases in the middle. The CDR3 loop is CSARLWTELTYEQYF. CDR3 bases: TGCAGTGCTAGATTATGGACGGAGCTCACCTACGAGCAGTACTTC.

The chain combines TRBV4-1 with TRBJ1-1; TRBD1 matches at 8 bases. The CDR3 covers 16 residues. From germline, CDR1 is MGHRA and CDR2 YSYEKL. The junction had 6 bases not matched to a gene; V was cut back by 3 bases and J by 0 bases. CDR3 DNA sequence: TGCGCCAGCAGCCACTCTGGGACAGGACTGAACACTGAAGCTTTCTTT. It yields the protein CASSHSGTGLNTEAFF.

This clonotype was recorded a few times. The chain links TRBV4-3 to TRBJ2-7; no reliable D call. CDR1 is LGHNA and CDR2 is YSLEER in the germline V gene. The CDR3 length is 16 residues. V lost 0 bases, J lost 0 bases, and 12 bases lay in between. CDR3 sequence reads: CASSQDWASSSYEQYF. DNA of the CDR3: TGCGCCAGCAGCCAAGATTGGGCATCTAGCTCCTACGAGCAGTACTTC.

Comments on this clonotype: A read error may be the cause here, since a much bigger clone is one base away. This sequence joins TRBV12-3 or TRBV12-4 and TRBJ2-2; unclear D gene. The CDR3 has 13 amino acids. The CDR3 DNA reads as TGTGCCGGCAGAGGTTTCCCGCCCGGGGAGCTGTTTTTT. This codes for CAGRGFPPGELFF.

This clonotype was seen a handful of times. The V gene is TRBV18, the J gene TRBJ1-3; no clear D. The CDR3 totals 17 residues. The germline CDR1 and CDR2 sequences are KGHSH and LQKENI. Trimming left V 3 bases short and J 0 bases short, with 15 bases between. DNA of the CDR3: TGTGCCAGCTCACCCCCGGCCAAGAGGGTCTCTGGAAACACCATATATTTT. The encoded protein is CASSPPAKRVSGNTIYF.

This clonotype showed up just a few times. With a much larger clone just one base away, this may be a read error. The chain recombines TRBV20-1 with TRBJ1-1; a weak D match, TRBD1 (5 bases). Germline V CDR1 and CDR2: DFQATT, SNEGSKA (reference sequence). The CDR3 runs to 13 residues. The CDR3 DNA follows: TGCAGTGCGTTCCCTCGGGGGGTCGCTGAAGCTTCCTTT. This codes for CSAFPRGVAEASF.

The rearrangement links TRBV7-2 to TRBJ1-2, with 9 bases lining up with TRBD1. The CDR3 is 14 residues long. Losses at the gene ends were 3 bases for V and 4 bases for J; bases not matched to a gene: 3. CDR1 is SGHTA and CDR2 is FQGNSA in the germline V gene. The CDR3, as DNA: TGTGCCAGCAGCTTGGGACAGGGAAGCTATGGCTACACCTTC. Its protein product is CASSLGQGSYGYTF.

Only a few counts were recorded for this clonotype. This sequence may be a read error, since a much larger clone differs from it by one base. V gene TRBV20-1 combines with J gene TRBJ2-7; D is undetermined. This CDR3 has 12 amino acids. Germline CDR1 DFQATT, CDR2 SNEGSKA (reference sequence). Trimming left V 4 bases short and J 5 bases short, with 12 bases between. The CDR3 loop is CSAKSSRDEQYF. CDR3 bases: TGCAGTGCTAAAAGTAGTCGGGACGAGCAGTACTTC.

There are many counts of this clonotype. For the CDR3, the DNA is TGCAGTGCTAGCGGCGACATCCTCCATGAAGCTTTCTTT. Protein sequence: CSASGDILHEAFF. The rearrangement links TRBV20-1 to TRBJ1-1; D is uncertain. CDR1 and CDR2 (germline): DFQATT, SNEGSKA (reference sequence). The CDR3 contains 13 residues. The V end was cut by 3 bases, the J end by 7 bases, with 15 bases between.

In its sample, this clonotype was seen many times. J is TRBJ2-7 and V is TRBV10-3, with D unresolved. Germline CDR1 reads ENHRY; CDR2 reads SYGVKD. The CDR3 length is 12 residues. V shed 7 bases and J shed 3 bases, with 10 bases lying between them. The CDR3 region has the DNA TGTGCCATCACTGACGGTGACTACGAGCAGTACTTC. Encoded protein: CAITDGDYEQYF.